The T cell receptor beta chain described here comes from a study of blood T cells in healthy people across ages. Study findings and constraints: In older individuals, TCR beta diversity per million T cells was lower, falling roughly linearly with age. Nothing was known about donor CMV status, and this possibly confounded expanded clonotype changes. The study found more naive CD4+ cells and higher diversity in long-lived than aged donors.

A second PCR, run for roughly 7 to 12 cycles, used a sample-barcoded 5' primer plus a J-beta primer mix. Each cDNA molecule carried a tag from a template-switch adaptor that contained 12 random nucleotides. TCRdb recomputed calls from the 5' RACE reads with MiXCR, one row per CDR3 protein. The table includes hundreds of thousands of distinct CDR3 sequences, roughly three fifths detected once. J gave up 2 bases and V 4 bases, and 10 bases lay outside the gene matches. Germline V gene lookup returns CDR1 SEHNR and CDR2 FQNEAQ (reference sequence). The CDR3 spans 16 residues. In the case of this clonotype: Its antigen is not identified.

The chain is built from TRBV7-9 and TRBJ2-5; 7 bases align to TRBD2. The sequence came from a man aged 40-49 years in good health. Source material: blood. The CDR3 bases are TGTGCCAGCAGCTCAATTAGTCCTAGCGGACAAGAGACCCAGTACTTC. It is translated as CASSSISPSGQETQYF.